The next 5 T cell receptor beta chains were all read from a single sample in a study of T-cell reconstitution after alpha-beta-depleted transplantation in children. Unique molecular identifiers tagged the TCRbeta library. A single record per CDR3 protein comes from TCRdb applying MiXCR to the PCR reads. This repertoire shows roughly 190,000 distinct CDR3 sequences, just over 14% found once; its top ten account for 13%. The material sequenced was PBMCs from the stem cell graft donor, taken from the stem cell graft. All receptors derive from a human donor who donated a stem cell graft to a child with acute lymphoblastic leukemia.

The CDR3 nucleotides read TGTGCCAGTACCGATCGGGGTGGCGGCAATCAGCCCCAGCATTTT. It translates to CASTDRGGGNQPQHF. This chain connects TRBV19 to TRBJ1-5; unclear D gene. The CDR3 consists of 15 residues. The germline CDR1 and CDR2 sequences are LNHDA and SQIVND (reference sequence). V gave up 7 bases and J gave up 2 bases, with 15 bases separating them.

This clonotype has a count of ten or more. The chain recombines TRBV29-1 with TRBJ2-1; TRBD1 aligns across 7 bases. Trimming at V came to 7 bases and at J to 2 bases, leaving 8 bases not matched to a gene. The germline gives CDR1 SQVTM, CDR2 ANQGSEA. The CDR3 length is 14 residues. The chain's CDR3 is CSAKQGYTYNEQFF. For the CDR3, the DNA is TGCAGCGCAAAACAGGGGTATACCTACAATGAGCAGTTCTTC.

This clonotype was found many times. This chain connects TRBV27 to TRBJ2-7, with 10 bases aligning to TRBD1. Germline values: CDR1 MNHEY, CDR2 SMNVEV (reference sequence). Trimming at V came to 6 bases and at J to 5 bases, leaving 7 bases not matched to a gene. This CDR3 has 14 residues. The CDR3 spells CASRSRDRGHEQYF. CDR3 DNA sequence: TGTGCCAGCAGGTCCCGGGACAGGGGCCACGAGCAGTACTTC.

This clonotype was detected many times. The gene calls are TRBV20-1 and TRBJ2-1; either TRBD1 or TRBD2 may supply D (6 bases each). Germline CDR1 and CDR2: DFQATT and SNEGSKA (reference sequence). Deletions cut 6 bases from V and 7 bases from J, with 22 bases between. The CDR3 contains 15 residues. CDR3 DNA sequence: TGCAGTGCCCGGCCCCCTAAGGGGGGAGTAAATGAGCAGTTCTTC. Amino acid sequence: CSARPPKGGVNEQFF.

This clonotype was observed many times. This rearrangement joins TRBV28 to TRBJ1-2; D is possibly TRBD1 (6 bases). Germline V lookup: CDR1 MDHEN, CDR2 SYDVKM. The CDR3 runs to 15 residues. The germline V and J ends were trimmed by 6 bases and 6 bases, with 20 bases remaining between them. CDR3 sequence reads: CASSQRTVRRNGYTF. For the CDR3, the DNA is TGTGCCAGCAGCCAAAGGACAGTTAGGCGCAATGGCTACACCTTC.